A selection of T cell receptor beta chains follows, all from one sample in a study of cytomegalovirus exposure and HLA in healthy donors. Sequencing was performed with immunoSEQ multiplex PCR; in TCRdb, only in-frame clones are kept and a portion is missing. The sample lists more than 100,000 clones; 74% were seen once. Sequenced: PBMCs. The receptors stem from a woman in her forties or fifties in good health and CMV-seropositive. Both conserved end residues are part of each CDR3. The order of the fields is V gene, D gene, CDR3 protein. The D gene is left open where the match is weak.

>TRBV11-3|TRBD1
CASSFRRQGEETQYF
>TRBV6-6|TRBD1
CASKKAGTGGLGYTF
>TRBV6-5|TRBD1
CASSYRGLNTEAFF
>TRBV5-1|NA
CASSLVGRIQETQYF
>TRBV19|NA
CASSIDQTRGANYGYTF
>TRBV2|TRBD1
CASTLDRDISPLHF
>TRBV7-8|NA
CASSPGRQTEAFF
>TRBV7-2|TRBD2
CASSSGTSVGETQYF
>TRBV5-4|NA
CASSNRGGDWETQYF
>TRBV7-8|TRBD1
CASRSDRGRMLGGNSPLHF
>TRBV19|NA
CASSMDGVRGDAEAFF
>TRBV9|NA
CASSVDLDTQYF
>TRBV6-1|NA
CATSGFSYGYTF
>TRBV12-5|TRBD2
CASGLTGTSLPTDTQYF
>TRBV30|NA
CAWSVGGGGDTQYF
>TRBV21-1|NA
CASSKEGTGGAGVEQYF
>TRBV6-1|TRBD1
CASRQGLGLPQHF
>TRBV7-8|TRBD1
CASSFSTPGQGAGEQYF
>TRBV7-2|TRBD1
CASSPGTGFTLHF
>TRBV7-2|TRBD2
CASSLRAAGVLGETQYF
>TRBV19|NA
CASNPGSGANVLTF
>TRBV7-2|NA
CASQATRTQYF
>TRBV7-2|NA
CASSSPGTRALGAFF
>TRBV25-1|NA
CASSGTDAGANVLTF
>TRBV13|TRBD1
CASRGQMNTEAFF
>TRBV12-5|TRBD1
CASGLPGQGYGYTF
>TRBV29-1|NA
CAGSTSNTGELFF
>TRBV19|TRBD2
CASRRGGGYNEQFF
>TRBV14|TRBD2
CASSHERGSYNEQFF
>TRBV15|NA
CATSRGGNTGELFF
>TRBV7-9|TRBD1
CASSSGQAVCVYTF
>TRBV6-5|TRBD1
CASSTGQGWTEAFF
>TRBV6-5|TRBD1
CASSSDRGTGQPQHF
>TRBV6-4|NA
CASSPEDSSLGEQFF
>TRBV2|NA
CASSDIRGQETQYF
>TRBV7-2|NA
CASSYREPLSGNTIYF
>TRBV5-1|TRBD1
CASTEATGGLPGELFF
>TRBV28|NA
CASSSPQAFGNQPQHF
>TRBV9|TRBD1
CASSVAETGGWETQYF
>TRBV11-3|NA
CASSLVGPRYTGELFF
>TRBV7-2|NA
CASAPRLGDGNTIYF
>TRBV15|TRBD2
CATSGSGGAHTGELFF